The rows below give T cell receptor beta chains drawn from one sample of a study of breast tumors, draining lymph nodes, adjacent tissues. TCRdb independently ran MiXCR on the multiplex PCR reads; one entry per CDR3 protein. The sample contains roughly 19,000 distinct CDR3 sequences, roughly 50% of which appear only once. The specimen was breast tumor tissue. These receptors all stem from a female donor with breast cancer. Some clones in this sample may be carry-over from other donors' samples. The CDR3 runs from the conserved cysteine through the conserved F or W. A D gene is named only where the DNA matches it firmly. The size entry is marked missing in some rows and otherwise reads once, few, many or a size class.

V: TRBV6-5
J: TRBJ1-6
size: many
D: -
DNA: TGTGCCAGCAGTCACTCCCACCAGGTTAATTCACCCCTCCACTTT
CDR3: CASSHSHQVNSPLHF

V: TRBV29-1
J: TRBJ2-3
size: many
D: TRBD2
DNA: TGCAGCGTGGGGCTAGCGGGAGCCAGAGATACGCAGTATTTT
CDR3: CSVGLAGARDTQYF

V: TRBV2
J: TRBJ2-1
size: -
D: -
DNA: TGTGCCAGCAAGAGGACAGATACGCAGTTCTTC
CDR3: CASKRTDTQFF

V: TRBV3-1
J: TRBJ2-2
size: many
D: TRBD2
DNA: TGTGCCAGCAGCCTTGTTGGACTAGCGGGAGGGGTAGGAACCGGGGAGCTGTTTTTT
CDR3: CASSLVGLAGGVGTGELFF

V: TRBV20-1
J: TRBJ2-7
size: -
D: -
DNA: TGCAGTGCTACCAGCAGAGGGACCTACGAGCAGTACTTC
CDR3: CSATSRGTYEQYF

V: TRBV12-3/TRBV12-4
J: TRBJ2-2
size: -
D: TRBD2
DNA: TGTGCCGGCAGGCCGAGCGGGAGGGGGTTCTCCGGGGAGCTGTTTTTT
CDR3: CAGRPSGRGFSGELFF

V: TRBV29-1
J: TRBJ2-3
size: -
D: -
DNA: TGCAGCGCCGAACCTCGGGGAAGAGGGTCGGATACGCAGTATTTT
CDR3: CSAEPRGRGSDTQYF

V: TRBV5-8
J: TRBJ2-6
size: -
D: TRBD1
DNA: TGTGCCAGCAGCAGGGGACAGGGAGGGACTGGGGCCAACGTCCTGACTTTC
CDR3: CASSRGQGGTGANVLTF

V: TRBV7-8
J: TRBJ1-2
size: -
D: -
DNA: TGTGCCAGCAGCTACGGTTCTAACTATGGCTACACCTTC
CDR3: CASSYGSNYGYTF

V: TRBV20-1
J: TRBJ1-3
size: -
D: -
DNA: TGCAGTCTTGCTGGTTCGGGAGAGGGAAACACCATATATTTT
CDR3: CSLAGSGEGNTIYF

V: TRBV20-1
J: TRBJ2-5
size: -
D: -
DNA: TGCAGTGCTAGAATAACAGCGGAAGGTTGGGAGACCCATTACTTC
CDR3: CSARITAEGWETHYF

V: TRBV20-1
J: TRBJ2-1
size: medium-sized
D: -
DNA: TGCAGTGCTAGAGATCGAGTTAGCCTCCGCTTGAATGAGCAGTTCTTC
CDR3: CSARDRVSLRLNEQFF

V: TRBV29-1
J: TRBJ1-2
size: -
D: -
DNA: TGCAGCGTCGAAGAACAGGAGCACTATGGCTACACCTTC
CDR3: CSVEEQEHYGYTF

V: TRBV18
J: TRBJ2-5
size: many
D: -
DNA: TGTGCCAGCTCACCCTCGGGGGTCCAAGAGATCCAGTACTTC
CDR3: CASSPSGVQEIQYF

V: TRBV20-1
J: TRBJ1-6
size: many
D: -
DNA: TGCAGTGCTAGAGAGGGGGGGGCTAACTATAATTCACCCCCTCACTTT
CDR3: CSAREGGANYNSPPHF

V: TRBV11-2
J: TRBJ2-7
size: once
D: -
DNA: TGTGCCAGCAGGTCTCTCGCCGAGCAGTACTTC
CDR3: CASRSLAEQYF

V: TRBV5-1
J: TRBJ2-1
size: -
D: TRBD2
DNA: TGCGCCAGCAGCTTGTGGCTAGCGGGAGGGGACGGTAACAATGAGCAGTTCTTC
CDR3: CASSLWLAGGDGNNEQFF

V: TRBV2
J: TRBJ2-2
size: -
D: -
DNA: TGTGCCAGCAGCTTAGACTCCGGGGAGCTGTTTTTT
CDR3: CASSLDSGELFF

V: TRBV30
J: TRBJ1-2
size: many
D: -
DNA: TGTGCCTGGAGAGGGTTGGGGACCTATGGCTACACCTTC
CDR3: CAWRGLGTYGYTF

V: TRBV29-1
J: TRBJ2-7
size: few
D: TRBD2
DNA: TGCAGCGTTGGTTGCCTAGCGGGACAGTGCGAGCAGTACTTC
CDR3: CSVGCLAGQCEQYF

V: TRBV11-1
J: TRBJ1-5
size: -
D: TRBD1
DNA: TGTGCCAGCAGCCGGGACAGGGGCACAGATGCGCAGCATTTT
CDR3: CASSRDRGTDAQHF

V: TRBV6-6
J: TRBJ2-1
size: many
D: -
DNA: TGTGCCAGCAGTTACTCGGGCAGGTCTAAAGTCTATGAGCAGTTCTTC
CDR3: CASSYSGRSKVYEQFF

V: TRBV12-3/TRBV12-4
J: TRBJ2-7
size: many
D: -
DNA: TGTGCCAGCAGTTTTGGTACCCAGCCACCCTACGAGCAGTACTTC
CDR3: CASSFGTQPPYEQYF

V: TRBV7-9
J: TRBJ2-2
size: -
D: TRBD1
DNA: TGTACCAGCAGCGCCCGGGACAGTAATCCTTTGGGGCTGTTTTTT
CDR3: CTSSARDSNPLGLFF

V: TRBV5-8
J: TRBJ2-2
size: many
D: -
DNA: TGTGCCAGCAGCACCACCGACTATACCGGGGAGCTGTTTTTT
CDR3: CASSTTDYTGELFF

V: TRBV7-6
J: TRBJ1-5
size: many
D: -
DNA: TGTGCCAGCAGCCTGGGACCGGGCCAGCCCCAGCATTTT
CDR3: CASSLGPGQPQHF

V: TRBV6-5
J: TRBJ1-6
size: many
D: -
DNA: TGTGCCAGCAGTTACCGGGACGGTTCACCCCTCCACTTT
CDR3: CASSYRDGSPLHF

V: TRBV18
J: TRBJ2-5
size: many
D: TRBD1
DNA: TGTGCCAGCTCACCACGACAGGGGCAAGAGACCCAGTACTTC
CDR3: CASSPRQGQETQYF

V: TRBV2
J: TRBJ2-3
size: -
D: -
DNA: TGTGCCAGCAGTGTTACGGCGGAACCCACAGATACGCAGTATTTT
CDR3: CASSVTAEPTDTQYF

V: TRBV6-5
J: TRBJ2-7
size: many
D: TRBD1
DNA: TGTGCCAGCAGTCACCTCGGGACAGGGGTGAGCGAGCAGTACTTC
CDR3: CASSHLGTGVSEQYF

V: TRBV4-3
J: TRBJ2-3
size: many
D: TRBD2
DNA: TGCGCCAGCAGGTCTAGCGGGCACTCTAGCACAGATACGCAGTATTTT
CDR3: CASRSSGHSSTDTQYF

V: TRBV9
J: TRBJ1-2
size: many
D: -
DNA: TGTGCCAGCAGCGTAGATGTAGGTGGGGACACCGAAGGCTACACCTTC
CDR3: CASSVDVGGDTEGYTF

V: TRBV14
J: TRBJ2-7
size: -
D: TRBD2
DNA: TGTGCCAGCAGCCAGTGGCTAGCGGGAATCTACGAGCAGTACTTC
CDR3: CASSQWLAGIYEQYF

V: TRBV10-3
J: TRBJ2-2
size: -
D: TRBD1
DNA: TGTGCCATCAGCGGGACAGGGGGCACCGGGGAGCTGTTTTTT
CDR3: CAISGTGGTGELFF

V: TRBV5-6
J: TRBJ1-2
size: many
D: TRBD1
DNA: TGTGCCAGCAGCCCGGGAACCGGGACAGTTGCCGGCTGGGCTGGCTACACCTTC
CDR3: CASSPGTGTVAGWAGYTF

V: TRBV30
J: TRBJ1-5
size: many
D: -
DNA: TGTGCCTGGAGTGAAAATAGCAATCAGCCCCAGCATTTT
CDR3: CAWSENSNQPQHF

V: TRBV10-3
J: TRBJ1-4
size: once
D: -
DNA: TGTGCCATCAGTGAGGGTGAAAAACTGTTTTTT
CDR3: CAISEGEKLFF

V: TRBV29-1
J: TRBJ2-6
size: -
D: -
DNA: TGCAGCGTTGAGGGTCGGGGTGTCTTCGGGGCCAACGGCCTGACTTTC
CDR3: CSVEGRGVFGANGLTF

V: TRBV5-6
J: TRBJ2-7
size: -
D: TRBD2
DNA: TGTGCCAGCAGCTTCGGGACTAGCGGGAGGGCCCACTCCTACGAGCAGTACTTC
CDR3: CASSFGTSGRAHSYEQYF

V: TRBV7-9
J: TRBJ2-1
size: many
D: TRBD1
DNA: TGTGCCAGCAGCTTAAGGCAACAGGGGGGCGATGAGCAGTTCTTC
CDR3: CASSLRQQGGDEQFF

V: TRBV9
J: TRBJ1-2
size: -
D: -
DNA: TGTGCCAGCAGCGCAAAGGACGGGAACTATGGCTACACCTTC
CDR3: CASSAKDGNYGYTF

V: TRBV7-9
J: TRBJ1-4
size: once
D: TRBD1
DNA: TGTGCCAGCAGCACCGGGACAGGCATTGAAAAACTGTTTTTT
CDR3: CASSTGTGIEKLFF

V: TRBV5-8
J: TRBJ2-2
size: many
D: -
DNA: TGTGCCAGCAGCTTCCACACCGGGGAGTTGTTTTTT
CDR3: CASSFHTGELFF

V: TRBV11-3
J: TRBJ2-3
size: -
D: -
DNA: TGTGCCAGCAGCCGGGGCGCGGTTACAGATACGCAGTATTTT
CDR3: CASSRGAVTDTQYF

V: TRBV6-5
J: TRBJ1-1
size: many
D: -
DNA: TGTGCCAGCAGTTACGGGGCAGGGGTCCGCACTGAAGCTTTCTTT
CDR3: CASSYGAGVRTEAFF

V: TRBV29-1
J: TRBJ2-3
size: -
D: -
DNA: TGCAGCGTTGGAGGACTCACTAACACAGATACGCAGTATTTT
CDR3: CSVGGLTNTDTQYF

V: TRBV2
J: TRBJ2-7
size: -
D: TRBD2
DNA: TGTGCCAGCAGGGGGTTAGCGGGAGGAACCGGGGAGCTGTACTTC
CDR3: CASRGLAGGTGELYF

V: TRBV29-1
J: TRBJ2-7
size: -
D: TRBD2
DNA: TGCAGCGTGAGGACTAGCGGGAGCTCCTACGAGCAGTACTTC
CDR3: CSVRTSGSSYEQYF

V: TRBV6-4
J: TRBJ1-5
size: -
D: -
DNA: TGTGCCAGCAGTCGCCTGTCGGGTAGTGGTGGCAATCAGCCCCAGCATTTT
CDR3: CASSRLSGSGGNQPQHF

V: TRBV10-3
J: TRBJ2-3
size: -
D: TRBD2
DNA: TGTGCCATCAGTGAGTTTCCGACTAGCGGGAGAGGAGATACGCAGTATTTT
CDR3: CAISEFPTSGRGDTQYF

V: TRBV2
J: TRBJ1-5
size: -
D: -
DNA: TGTGCCAGCAGTTACCAAGTTGATCAGCCCCAGCATTTT
CDR3: CASSYQVDQPQHF

V: TRBV15
J: TRBJ1-6
size: medium-sized
D: TRBD1
DNA: TGTGCCACCAGCAGAGATAGCGACAGGGCCCTCCACTTT
CDR3: CATSRDSDRALHF

V: TRBV4-1
J: TRBJ2-5
size: medium-sized
D: TRBD2
DNA: TGCGCCAGCACCCCGAGAGCTAGCGGAGAACAAGAGACCCAGTACTTC
CDR3: CASTPRASGEQETQYF